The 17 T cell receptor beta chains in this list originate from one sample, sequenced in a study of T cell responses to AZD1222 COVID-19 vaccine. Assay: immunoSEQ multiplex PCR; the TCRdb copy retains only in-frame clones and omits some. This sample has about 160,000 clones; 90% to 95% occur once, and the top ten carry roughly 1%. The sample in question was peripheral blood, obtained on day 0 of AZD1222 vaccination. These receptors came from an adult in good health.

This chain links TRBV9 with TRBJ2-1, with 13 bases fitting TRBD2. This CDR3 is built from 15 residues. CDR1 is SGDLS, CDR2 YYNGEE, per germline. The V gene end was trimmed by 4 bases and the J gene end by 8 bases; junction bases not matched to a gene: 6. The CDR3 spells CASSTSGGARDEQFF. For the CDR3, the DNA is TGTGCCAGCAGCACTAGCGGGGGGGCCCGAGATGAGCAGTTCTTC.

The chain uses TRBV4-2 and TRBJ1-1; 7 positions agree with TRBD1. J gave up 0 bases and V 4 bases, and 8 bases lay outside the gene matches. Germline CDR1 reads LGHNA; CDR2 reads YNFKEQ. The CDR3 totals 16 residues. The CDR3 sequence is CASSLTTGQLNTEAFF. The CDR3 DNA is TGTGCCAGCAGCCTAACCACGGGACAGTTGAACACTGAAGCTTTCTTT.

The CDR3 region is CASSDRGRQPQHF. CDR3 bases: TGTGCCAGCAGCGACAGGGGTAGGCAGCCCCAGCATTTT. J is TRBJ1-5 and V is TRBV7-2; TRBD1 agrees at 8 bases. With V trimmed by 5 bases and J by 7 bases, 4 bases remained unmatched. This CDR3 is 13 amino acids long. Germline CDR1 is SGHTA and CDR2 is FQGNSA.

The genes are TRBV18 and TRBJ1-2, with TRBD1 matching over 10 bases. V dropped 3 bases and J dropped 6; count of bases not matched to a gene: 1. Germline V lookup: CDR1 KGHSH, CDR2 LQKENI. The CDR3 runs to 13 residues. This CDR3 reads CASSPDRGNGYTF. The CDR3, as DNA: TGTGCCAGCTCACCGGACAGGGGGAATGGCTACACCTTC.

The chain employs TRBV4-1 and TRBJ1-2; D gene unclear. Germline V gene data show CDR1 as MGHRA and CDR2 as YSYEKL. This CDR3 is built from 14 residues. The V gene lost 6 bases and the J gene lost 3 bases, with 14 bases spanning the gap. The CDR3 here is CASSPTVVDYGYTF. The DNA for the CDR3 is TGCGCCAGCAGTCCGACGGTCGTGGACTATGGCTACACCTTC.

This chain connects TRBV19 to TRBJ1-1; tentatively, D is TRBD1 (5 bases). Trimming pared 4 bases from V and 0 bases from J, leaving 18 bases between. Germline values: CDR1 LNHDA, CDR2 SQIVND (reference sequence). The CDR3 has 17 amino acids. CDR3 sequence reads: CASSTPKEGRVNTEAFF. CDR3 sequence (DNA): TGTGCCAGTAGTACCCCAAAGGAGGGGAGGGTGAACACTGAAGCTTTCTTT.

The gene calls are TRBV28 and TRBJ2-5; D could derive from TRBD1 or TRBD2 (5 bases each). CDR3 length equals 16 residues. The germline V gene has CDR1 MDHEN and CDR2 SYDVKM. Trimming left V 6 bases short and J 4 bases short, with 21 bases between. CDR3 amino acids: CASSPPGLVLGETQYF. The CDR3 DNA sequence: TGTGCCAGCAGCCCGCCGGGGCTAGTCCTTGGAGAGACCCAGTACTTC.

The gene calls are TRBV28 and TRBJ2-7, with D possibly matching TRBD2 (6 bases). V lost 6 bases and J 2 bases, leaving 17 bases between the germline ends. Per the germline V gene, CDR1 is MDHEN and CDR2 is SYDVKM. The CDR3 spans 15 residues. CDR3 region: CASSLGGRITYEQYF. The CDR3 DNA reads TGTGCCAGCAGCTTGGGGGGACGGATAACCTACGAGCAGTACTTC.

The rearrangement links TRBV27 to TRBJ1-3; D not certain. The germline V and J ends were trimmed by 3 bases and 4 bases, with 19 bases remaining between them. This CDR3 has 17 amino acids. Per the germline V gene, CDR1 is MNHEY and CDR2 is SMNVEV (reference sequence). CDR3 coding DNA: TGTGCCAGCAGTTTTTCTGGACCCCAAGCGGGCGGAAACACCATATATTTT. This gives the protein CASSFSGPQAGGNTIYF.

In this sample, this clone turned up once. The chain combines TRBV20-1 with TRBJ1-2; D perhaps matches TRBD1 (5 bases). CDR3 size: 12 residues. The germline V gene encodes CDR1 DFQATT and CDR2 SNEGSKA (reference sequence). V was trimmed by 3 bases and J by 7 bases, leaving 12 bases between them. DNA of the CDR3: TGCAGTGCTAGTCGTCTAGGGGCTGGCTACACCTTC. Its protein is CSASRLGAGYTF.

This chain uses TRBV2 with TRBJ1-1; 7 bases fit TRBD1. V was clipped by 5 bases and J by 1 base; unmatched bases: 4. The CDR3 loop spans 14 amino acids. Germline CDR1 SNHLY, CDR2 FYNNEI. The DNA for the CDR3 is TGTGCCAGCAGTATAAGACAGGGGAACACTGAAGCTTTCTTT. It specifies CASSIRQGNTEAFF. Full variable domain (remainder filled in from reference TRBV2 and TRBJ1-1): EPEVTQTPSHQVTQMGQEVILRCVPISNHLYFYWYRQILGQKVEFLVSFYNNEISEKSEIFDDQFSVERPDGSNFTLKIRSTKLEDSAMYFCASSIRQGNTEAFFGQGTRLTVV.

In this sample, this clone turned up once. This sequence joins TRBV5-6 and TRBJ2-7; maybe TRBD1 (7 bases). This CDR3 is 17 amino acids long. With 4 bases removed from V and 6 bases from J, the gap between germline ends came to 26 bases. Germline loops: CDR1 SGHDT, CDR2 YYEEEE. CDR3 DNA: TGTGCCAGCAGCCCAACGCCCAAGGGGGCAGGGGGAGGCGAGCAGTACTTC. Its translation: CASSPTPKGAGGGEQYF.

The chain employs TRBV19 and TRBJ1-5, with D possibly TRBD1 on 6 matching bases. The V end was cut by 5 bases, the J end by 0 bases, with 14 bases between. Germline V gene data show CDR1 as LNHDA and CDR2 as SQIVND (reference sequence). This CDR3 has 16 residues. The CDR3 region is CASSPPDRPSNQPQHF. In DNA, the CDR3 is TGTGCCAGTAGTCCTCCGGACAGACCTAGCAATCAGCCCCAGCATTTT.

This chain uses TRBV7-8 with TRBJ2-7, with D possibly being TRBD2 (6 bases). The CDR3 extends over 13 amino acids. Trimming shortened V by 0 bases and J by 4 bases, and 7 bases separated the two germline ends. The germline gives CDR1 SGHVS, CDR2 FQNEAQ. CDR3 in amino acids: CASSLAGGYEQYF. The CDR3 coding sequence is TGTGCCAGCAGCTTAGCGGGGGGATACGAGCAGTACTTC.

CDR3 nucleotides: TGCGCCAGCAGTCAAAAGAGTACGGGGACTGGGGCCAACGTCCTGACTTTC. This translates into CASSQKSTGTGANVLTF. V usage is TRBV4-1 and J usage is TRBJ2-6, with TRBD2 as a possible D gene (5 bases). Germline assignment: CDR1 MGHRA and CDR2 YSYEKL. The germline V and J ends were trimmed by 6 bases and 2 bases, with 17 bases remaining between them. The CDR3 length is 17 residues.

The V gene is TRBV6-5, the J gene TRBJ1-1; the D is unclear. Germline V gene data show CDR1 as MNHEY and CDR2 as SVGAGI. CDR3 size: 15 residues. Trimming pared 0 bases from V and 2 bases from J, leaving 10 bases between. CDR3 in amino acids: CASSYSSAVNTEAFF. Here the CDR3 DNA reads TGTGCCAGCAGTTACTCCTCCGCAGTCAACACTGAAGCTTTCTTT.

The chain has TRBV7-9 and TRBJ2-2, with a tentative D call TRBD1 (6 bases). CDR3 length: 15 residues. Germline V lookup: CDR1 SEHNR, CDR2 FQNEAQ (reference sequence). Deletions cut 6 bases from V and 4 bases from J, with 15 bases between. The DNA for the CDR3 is TGTGCCAGCAGACCCGCAGGGGCCGGCACCGGGGAGCTGTTTTTT. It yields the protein CASRPAGAGTGELFF. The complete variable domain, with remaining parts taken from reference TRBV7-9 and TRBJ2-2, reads DTGVSQNPRHKITKRGQNVTFRCDPISEHNRLYWYRQTLGQGPEFLTYFQNEAQLEKSRLLSDRFSAERPKGSFSTLEIQRTEQGDSAMYLCASRPAGAGTGELFFGEGSRLTVL.